Below, 2 T cell receptor beta chains from the same sample are listed, as sequenced in a study of tumor and adjacent non-tumor tissue in lung cancer (dated by TCRdb to the late 2010s). Library method: multiplex PCR. The sequencer was an Illumina HiSeq 2500. TCRbeta libraries were constructed through three rounds of nested PCR with primers (Table S4) according to protocols adapted from ARM-PCR. Clones were called with MiXCR by TCRdb after fastp trimmed the public reads at Q25, and only in-frame beta chains were retained. Rows merge per CDR3 protein into single entries with the most common DNA and genes. For this sample the table gives approximately 120,000 distinct CDR3 sequences, of which 75% were detected only once. The leading ten clones occupy 30% to 45% of the sample. RNA was isolated from bulk, unsorted tissue, and RNA quality was assessed with a NanoDrop ND-1000 and an Agilent 2100. The source material was lung tumor tissue. The receptors were sampled from an older woman with non-small cell lung cancer.

In the case of this clonotype: The germline gene is not matched at one end of the junction; a read error may be the cause. V and J are TRBV11-3 and TRBJ1-1; D ambiguous. CDR3 length: 15 amino acids. Germline-derived CDR1 and CDR2 are SGHNT and YENEEA. CDR3 protein: CASSLDSGKGTESFF. The DNA of the CDR3 is TGTGCCAGCAGCTTAGATTCGGGGAAAGGCACTGAATCTTTCTTC.

With regard to this clonotype: It may be a read error: a sequence one base away is much more abundant. This chain uses TRBV4-1 with TRBJ2-5, with D unresolved. CDR1 and CDR2 from the germline V gene are MGHRA and YSYEKL. The CDR3 length is 15 residues. CDR3 region: CTSSQDYLGGETQYF. In DNA form, the CDR3 reads TGCACCAGCAGCCAAGATTACCTGGGCGGAGAGACCCAGTACTTC.